The 27 T cell receptor delta chains below were found in one sample sequenced in a study of γδ T cells in repeated Plasmodium falciparum infection. With CATT, TCRdb re-called clones from the multiplex PCR reads. The sample carries about 89,000 delta-chain clones, over 1.1% recorded once. Gammadelta T cells were flow-sorted from PBMC into Vgamma9/Vdelta2+ and Vdelta2-negative populations for bulk analysis. The sample taken for sequencing was gamma-delta T cells from blood. Receptor source: a pool of human donors (malaria-infected and uninfected, not separated).

This clone was counted many times. TCRdb records a much larger clone's protein for this DNA, with a difference at residue 10 that likely arises from a read error; the protein given is the translation of the DNA. The chain employs TRDV1 and TRDJ1, with D perhaps TRDD3 (6 bases). CDR1 TSWWSYY and CDR2 QGS come from the germline V gene. This CDR3 region has 22 residues. The germline V and J ends were trimmed by 5 bases and 7 bases, with 41 bases remaining between them. CDR3 nucleotide sequence: TGTGCTCTTGGGAGATCCCCACCTAGGGCTTTCTCTACTGGGATATCCCAGGGTAAACTCATCTTT. The encoded protein is CALGRSPPRAFSTGISQGKLIF.

This clone was observed many times. The protein TCRdb gives is from a much larger clone and does not agree with this DNA's translation at residue 12, likely a read error; the protein shown here comes from the DNA. The chain joins TRDV3 to TRDJ1, with 8 bases that match TRDD3. CDR1 TVYSNPD and CDR2 GDNSRS come from the germline V gene (reference sequence). CDR3 length: 17 residues. The ends lost 0 bases at V and 5 bases at J; junction bases unmatched: 17. This CDR3 is CAFSFEALVLGGDKLIF. The CDR3 nucleotides read TGTGCCTTTAGTTTCGAGGCGCTGGTACTGGGGGGTGATAAACTCATCTTT.

This clone was picked up many times. The protein TCRdb gives is from a much larger clone and does not agree with this DNA's translation at residue 18, likely a read error; the protein shown here comes from the DNA. The CDR3 DNA follows: TGTGCCTTCCCTGATACCCTACTGGGGGACCCAAATCACTCGTACACCGATAGACTCATCTTT. Translating gives CAFPDTLLGDPNHSYTDRLIF. The chain links TRDV3 to TRDJ1; 9 bases map to TRDD3. Germline V gene sequence: CDR1 TVYSNPD, CDR2 GDNSRS (reference sequence). The CDR3 length is 21 residues.

This clone appeared a few times. TCRdb shows a much larger clone's protein in place of this DNA's translation, and the two differ at residue 3, likely through a read error; the protein shown is translated from the DNA. The gene calls are TRDV2 and TRDJ1; TRDD3 matches at 9 bases. TCRdb records no J gene; here it was assigned by comparing the DNA to germline. Germline V gives CDR1 GEAIGNYY, CDR2 EKD. CDR3 size: 14 residues. CDR3 region: CARDLLRGYAKLIF. CDR3 sequence (DNA): TGTGCCCGTGACCTCCTAAGGGGATACGCTAAACTCATCTTT.

A note on this clone: TCRdb pairs this DNA with a much larger clone's protein that differs at residue 6, likely a read error; the protein shown was translated from the DNA. The J gene is TRDJ1, the V gene TRDV3; D is perhaps TRDD3 (6 bases). CDR1 and CDR2 from the germline V gene are TVYSNPD and GDNSRS (reference sequence). CDR3 size: 15 residues. V was cut by 1 base and J by 8 bases, with 23 bases left in between. CDR3 protein: CAFISCITRGGKLIF. The CDR3 nucleotides are TGTGCCTTTATCTCATGTATCACTCGAGGGGGAAAACTCATCTTT. Variable domain in full (rest from reference TRDV3 and TRDJ1): CDKVTQSSPDQTVASGSEVVLLCTYDTVYSNPDLFWYRIRPDYSFQFVFYGDNSRSEGADFTQGRFSVKHILTQKAFHLVISPVRTEDSATYYCAFISCITRGGKLIFGKGTRVTVEP.

This clone appeared many times. A read error is likely here: a far larger clone is one base away. Additional DNA sequences in this sample encode the identical CDR3. This chain joins TRDV2 and TRDJ3; 9 nucleotides agree with TRDD3. No J gene is reported in TCRdb; it was inferred here by comparing the DNA with germline. Germline assignment: CDR1 GEAIGNYY and CDR2 EKD. The CDR3 consists of 17 residues. CDR3: CACDTVGDSRDTRQMFF. As DNA, the CDR3 is TGTGCCTGCGACACGGTGGGGGATAGCCGGGACACCCGACAGATGTTTTTC.

This clone was seen more than once but under ten times. This probably arose from a read error, given a far larger clone one base away. This sample includes further DNA sequences coding for the same CDR3. The chain links TRDV1 to TRDJ1; 7 bases match TRDD3. No J segment appears in TCRdb, so it was assigned here by matching the sequence to germline. The CDR3 runs 20 residues. CDR1 is TSWWSYY, CDR2 QGS, per germline. CDR3 sequence: CALGELLYWGQRANTDKLIF. The DNA of the CDR3 is TGTGCCCTTGGGGAACTACTGTACTGGGGCCAACGCGCGAACACCGATAAACTCATCTTT.

This clone was observed a handful of times. A read error is the likely source, as a far larger clone sits one nucleotide away. This sample also contains other DNA sequences that code for the same CDR3. The V segment is TRDV1, and no J call was made; the table assigns TRDD3, which was not confirmed against the DNA. Germline CDR1 is TSWWSYY and CDR2 is QGS. The CDR3 spans 24 residues. The CDR3 reads CALGECPLLFSRSTLLGDKYKLIF. The DNA for the CDR3 is TGTGCTCTTGGGGAGTGCCCCCTACTTTTCTCTAGGTCCACGTTACTGGGGGATAAATATAAACTCATTTTT.

This clone was recorded at least ten times. V gene TRDV1 combines with J gene TRDJ1; D possibly matches TRDD2 or TRDD3 (8 bases each). There are 20 residues in the CDR3. The V end lost 3 bases, the J end lost 1 base, and 27 bases lay between the germline ends. Germline V lookup: CDR1 TSWWSYY, CDR2 QGS. CDR3 protein: CALGEAFLSSGGPITDKLIF. In nucleotides, the CDR3 is TGTGCTCTTGGGGAGGCCTTCCTATCGTCTGGGGGACCTATCACCGATAAACTCATCTTT.

There are a few counts of this clone. The translation of this DNA and the TCRdb protein of a much larger clone differ at residue 6, probably owing to a read error; the protein shown here is translated from the DNA. A V gene of TRDV1 was called, but no J gene was assigned; TRDD3 is the table's D call and was not checked against the DNA. The CDR3 has 19 residues. Germline assignment: CDR1 TSWWSYY and CDR2 QGS. Written as DNA, the CDR3 is TGTGCTCTTGGGCCACGGGGAGCCTTCCTACGTTGGGGGACCGAGGGGCTCATCTTT. Its translation is CALGPRGAFLRWGTEGLIF.

This clone came up a few times. For this DNA, TCRdb reports the protein of a much larger clone, which diverges at residue 11, most likely from a read error; the protein presented here is translated directly from the DNA. The V call is TRDV2, the J call TRDJ2; 7 bases map to TRDD3. No J gene is reported in TCRdb; it was inferred here by comparing the DNA with germline. The CDR3 has 15 residues. CDR1 GEAIGNYY and CDR2 EKD come from the germline V gene. The CDR3 loop reads CACDVRGDLTTQLFF. In nucleotides, the CDR3 is TGTGCCTGTGACGTCCGGGGGGATTTGACAACACAACTCTTCTTT.

Only a few counts were recorded for this clone. Only one base separates this from a far larger clonotype, so it likely reflects a read error. The same CDR3 arises from other DNA sequences in this sample as well. This chain uses TRDV1 with TRDJ1; TRDD3 agrees at 7 bases. The CDR3 has 15 residues. The trim removed 5 bases at V and 6 bases at J, leaving 12 bases unmatched. Germline CDR1 is TSWWSYY and CDR2 is QGS. CDR3 loop: CALGKRAVWGNKLIF. The CDR3 nucleotides read TGTGCTCTTGGGAAGAGGGCTGTTTGGGGGAATAAACTCATCTTT.

This clone has a count of ten or more. This is likely an artifact of a read error, given a far larger clone one base away. Other DNA sequences in the sample encode the same CDR3. The chain employs TRDV2 and TRDJ1, with D perhaps matching TRDD3 (6 bases). The CDR3 runs to 18 residues. The ends were cut back, 0 bases at V and 0 bases at J, with 19 bases in the middle. Germline CDR1 GEAIGNYY, CDR2 EKD. The CDR3 coding sequence is TGTGCCTGTGACACCGTAAGTCAGGGGGGAAAGTACACCGATAAACTCATCTTT. Protein product: CACDTVSQGGKYTDKLIF.

This clone came up a few times. Only one base separates this from a far larger clonotype, so it likely reflects a read error. Other DNA sequences from this sample encode an identical CDR3 as well. The V call is TRDV1, the J call TRDJ1; possible D gene TRDD3, 10 bases. The CDR3 covers 22 residues. The germline V gene encodes CDR1 TSWWSYY and CDR2 QGS. The CDR3 region has the DNA TGTGCTCTTGGGGAAGAAGCCCTTCCTACAACTGGGGGATGTGGTGGCACCGATAAGCTCATCTTT. Translating it yields CALGEEALPTTGGCGGTDKLIF.

This clone was seen a handful of times. The TCRdb protein comes from a much larger clone and disagrees with this DNA's translation at residue 15, likely due to a read error; the protein given here is derived from the DNA. The V gene is TRDV2, the J gene TRDJ3; D tentatively reads TRDD2 or TRDD3 (6 bases each). The J gene comes from matching the DNA to germline here; TCRdb lacks it. V lost 0 bases and J lost 0, with 32 bases in between. Germline-derived CDR1 and CDR2 are GEAIGNYY and EKD. The CDR3 extends over 25 amino acids. The chain's CDR3 is CACDTLIGGPTPLGGTSWDTRQMFF. Written as DNA, the CDR3 is TGTGCCTGTGACACCTTGATCGGAGGTCCTACTCCCTTGGGGGGTACCTCCTGGGACACCCGACAGATGTTTTTC.

On this clone itself: This DNA's translation and the protein TCRdb lists, from a much larger clone, do not match at residue 4, likely due to a read error; the protein shown is translated from the DNA. This chain connects TRDV3 to TRDJ1, with 8 nucleotides matching TRDD3. The J gene is absent in TCRdb and was assigned here via DNA matching to germline. CDR1 TVYSNPD and CDR2 GDNSRS come from the germline V gene (reference sequence). The CDR3 consists of 22 residues. V shed 2 bases and J 0 bases; nucleotides not matched to a gene: 29. CDR3 sequence reads: CAFCPVPSLKRGYLSYTDKLIF. Written as DNA, the CDR3 is TGTGCCTTTTGTCCGGTCCCCTCACTAAAAAGGGGATACCTCAGCTACACCGATAAACTCATCTTT.

In regard to this clone: TCRdb's listed protein matches a much larger clone and diverges from this DNA's translation at residue 12, likely through a read error; the protein shown comes from the DNA. J is TRDJ1 and V is TRDV2; 7 bases align to TRDD3. The CDR3 contains 15 residues. The V gene's germline CDR1 is GEAIGNYY and CDR2 EKD. The CDR3: CACDTVGTQGDRLIF. CDR3 in DNA: TGTGCCTGTGACACCGTGGGGACCCAAGGGGATAGACTCATCTTT.

In the case of this clone: A far larger clone is a single base away, which makes a read error likely. Other nucleotide sequences in the sample specify the same CDR3. The CDR3 spells CALGELLLRGSGGLSPHKLIF. As DNA, the CDR3 is TGCGCTCTTGGGGAACTACTCCTACGTGGCTCTGGGGGCCTCTCCCCCCATAAACTCATCTTT. The chain combines TRDV1 with TRDJ1, with a tentative D call TRDD3 (7 bases). The CDR3 is 21 amino acids. Germline loops: CDR1 TSWWSYY, CDR2 QGS.

This clone was seen more than once but under ten times. TCRdb has a much larger clone's protein, which differs at residue 2 from the translation of this DNA, likely because of a read error; what is shown is the protein translated from the DNA. The CDR3 sequence: CSFTFPTSLTAQLFF. The CDR3 DNA reads TGTTCCTTTACATTTCCCACCTCGTTGACAGCACAACTCTTCTTT. V is TRDV3 and J is TRDJ2; D call uncertain. The germline CDR1 and CDR2 sequences are TVYSNPD and GDNSRS (reference sequence). The CDR3 has 15 residues.

Concerning this clone itself: Only one base separates this from a far larger clonotype, so it likely reflects a read error. Other DNA sequences of this sample code for an identical CDR3. The chain recombines TRDV1 with TRDJ1, with 8 bases aligning to TRDD3. Here the J gene was assigned by germline matching of the DNA, as TCRdb has none. The CDR3 spans 17 residues. Germline CDR1 TSWWSYY, CDR2 QGS. The CDR3 DNA reads TGTGCTCTCGGGGAAATCTGGGGGAGCCCCCTCACCGATAAACTCATCTTT. It is translated as CALGEIWGSPLTDKLIF.

Worth noting for this clone: A read error likely explains why the TCRdb protein, taken from a much larger clone, differs from this DNA's translation at residue 5; the protein shown is translated from the DNA. This sequence joins TRDV3 and TRDJ4, with 11 bases matching TRDD3. After removal of 0 bases from V and 5 bases from J, the junction contained 11 bases not matched to a gene. Germline V gene lookup returns CDR1 TVYSNPD and CDR2 GDNSRS (reference sequence). The length of the CDR3 is 15 residues. The CDR3 region is CAFSSGWGILRPLIF. The CDR3 DNA sequence: TGTGCCTTTAGTTCAGGCTGGGGGATACTGAGGCCCCTGATCTTT. Combining the CDR3 with reference TRDV3 and TRDJ4 gives the whole variable domain CDKVTQSSPDQTVASGSEVVLLCTYDTVYSNPDLFWYRIRPDYSFQFVFYGDNSRSEGADFTQGRFSVKHILTQKAFHLVISPVRTEDSATYYCAFSSGWGILRPLIFGKGTYLEVQQ.

Turning to this clone: The amino acid sequence in TCRdb belongs to a much larger clone and departs from this DNA's translation at residue 9, likely a sequencing read error; the sequence shown is translated from the DNA. The genes are TRDV2 and TRDJ1; 8 bases line up with TRDD3. Since TCRdb gives no J gene, matching the DNA to germline was used here to assign it. The ends lost 2 bases at V and 3 bases at J; junction bases unmatched: 7. The CDR3 loop spans 15 amino acids. Germline CDR1 reads GEAIGNYY; CDR2 reads EKD. This chain's CDR3 is CACDILGEDADKLIF. Written as DNA, the CDR3 is TGTGCCTGTGACATCCTGGGGGAGGATGCCGATAAACTCATCTTT.

This clone has more than one count but fewer than ten. TCRdb attributes to this sequence the protein of a much larger clone, which differs from the DNA translation at residue 16; a read error is likely, and the protein displayed is translated from the DNA. The rearrangement uses TRDV1 and TRDJ1; 9 nucleotides agree with TRDD3. Because TCRdb records no J gene, it was assigned here through a match of the DNA to germline. The CDR3 totals 24 residues. Trimming cost V 4 bases and J 0 bases; bases outside gene matches: 30. Germline V gene sequence: CDR1 TSWWSYY, CDR2 QGS. CDR3: CALGARNVIPEPGDTGGYTDKLIF. CDR3 in DNA: TGTGCTCTTGGGGCCCGAAACGTAATTCCTGAGCCGGGGGATACTGGTGGGTACACCGATAAACTCATCTTT.

The sample holds a few counts of this clone. This likely traces to a read error, being one base from a far larger clone. Other DNA sequences within the sample encode an identical CDR3. This chain joins TRDV2 and TRDJ1, with a tentative D call TRDD3 (6 bases). Because TCRdb records no J gene, it was assigned here through a match of the DNA to germline. In germline, CDR1 is GEAIGNYY, CDR2 EKD. This CDR3 is 20 amino acids long. V was clipped by 0 bases and J by 2 bases, with 27 bases between them. CDR3 nucleotides: TGTGCCTGTGACACCCTTACTGGAGGATACCCCGACAGAATGACCGATAAACTCATCTTT. Its protein is CACDTLTGGYPDRMTDKLIF.

As for this clone: The protein TCRdb gives is from a much larger clone and does not agree with this DNA's translation at residue 3, likely a read error; the protein shown here comes from the DNA. CDR3 in DNA: TGTGCCCGCTACGATGGGTGGAGGAGAACCGATAAACTCATCTTT. This codes for CARYDGWRRTDKLIF. V is TRDV3 and J is TRDJ1, with no clear D. V was clipped by 5 bases and J by 2 bases, with 21 bases between them. The CDR3 length is 15 residues. Germline V gene lookup returns CDR1 TVYSNPD and CDR2 GDNSRS (reference sequence).

This clone was seen a few times. One base away lies a much larger clone, so this may be a sequencing read error. The J gene is TRDJ1, the V gene TRDV1; TRDD3 matches 7 bases. TCRdb lists no J gene, so it was determined here by aligning the DNA to germline. The CDR3 extends over 19 amino acids. Germline V CDR1 and CDR2: TSWWSYY, QGS. Trimming took 0 bases from V and 2 from J; bases not matched to a gene: 15. Here the CDR3 DNA reads TGTGCTCTTGGGGAACTAGGGCAAGGGGGATCAAAGTATACCGATAAACTCATCTTT. It is translated as CALGELGQGGSKYTDKLIF.

To note about this clone: TCRdb lists the protein of a much larger clone for this DNA, which differs at residue 15, so this is likely a read error; the protein given here is translated from the DNA itself. This chain links TRDV2 with TRDJ3, with 9 nucleotides matching TRDD3. Here the J gene was assigned by germline matching of the DNA, as TCRdb has none. The CDR3 consists of 18 residues. The germline V gene encodes CDR1 GEAIGNYY and CDR2 EKD. CDR3 in amino acids: CACDTGGYSSWDTRRMFF. Written as DNA, the CDR3 is TGTGCCTGTGACACCGGGGGATACTCGTCCTGGGACACCCGACGGATGTTTTTC.